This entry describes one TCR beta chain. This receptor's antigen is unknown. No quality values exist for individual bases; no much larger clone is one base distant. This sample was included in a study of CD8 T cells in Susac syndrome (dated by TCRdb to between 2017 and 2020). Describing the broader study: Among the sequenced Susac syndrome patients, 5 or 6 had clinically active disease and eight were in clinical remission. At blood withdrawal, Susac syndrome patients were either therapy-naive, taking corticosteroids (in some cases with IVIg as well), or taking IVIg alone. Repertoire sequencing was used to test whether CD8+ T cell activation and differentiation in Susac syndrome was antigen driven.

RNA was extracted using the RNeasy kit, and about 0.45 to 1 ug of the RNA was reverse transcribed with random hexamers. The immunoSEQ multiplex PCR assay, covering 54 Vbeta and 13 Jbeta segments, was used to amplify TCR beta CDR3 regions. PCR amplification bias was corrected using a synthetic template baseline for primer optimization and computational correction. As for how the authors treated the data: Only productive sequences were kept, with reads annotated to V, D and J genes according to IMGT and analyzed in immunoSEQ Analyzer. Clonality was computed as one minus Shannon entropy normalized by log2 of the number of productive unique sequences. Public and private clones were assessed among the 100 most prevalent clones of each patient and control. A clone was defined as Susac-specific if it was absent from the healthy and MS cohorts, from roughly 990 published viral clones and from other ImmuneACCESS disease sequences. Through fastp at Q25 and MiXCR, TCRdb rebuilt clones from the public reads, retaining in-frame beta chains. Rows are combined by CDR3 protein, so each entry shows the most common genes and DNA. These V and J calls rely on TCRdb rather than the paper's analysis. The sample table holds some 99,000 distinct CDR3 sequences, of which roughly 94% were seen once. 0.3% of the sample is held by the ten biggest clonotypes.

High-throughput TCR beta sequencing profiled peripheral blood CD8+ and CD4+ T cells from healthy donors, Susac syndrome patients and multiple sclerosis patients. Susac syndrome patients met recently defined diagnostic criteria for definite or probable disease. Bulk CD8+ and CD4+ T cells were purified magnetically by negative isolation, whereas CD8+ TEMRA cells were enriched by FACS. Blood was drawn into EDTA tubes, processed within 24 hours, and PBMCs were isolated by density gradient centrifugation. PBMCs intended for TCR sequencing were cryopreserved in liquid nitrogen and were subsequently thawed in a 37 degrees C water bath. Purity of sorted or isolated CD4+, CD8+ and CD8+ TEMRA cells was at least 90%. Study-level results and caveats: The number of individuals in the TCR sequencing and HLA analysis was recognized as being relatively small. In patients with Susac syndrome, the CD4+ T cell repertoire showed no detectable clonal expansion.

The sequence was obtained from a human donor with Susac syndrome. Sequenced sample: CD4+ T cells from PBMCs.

The DNA reads TGTGCCAGCAGCGTGGGGTACGAGCAGTACTTC. Its protein reads: CASSVGYEQYF. The chain joins TRBV9 to TRBJ2-7; the D gene is unclear. V loses 2 bases of germline sequence and J loses 4 bases, and the interval between the two ends is 4 bases. Reading the germline V gene gives CDR1 SGDLS and CDR2 YYNGEE. Measured from the cysteine to the phenylalanine, the CDR3 is 11 residues long. Only the CDR3 DNA is retained, 33 bases long and in frame from the first base.